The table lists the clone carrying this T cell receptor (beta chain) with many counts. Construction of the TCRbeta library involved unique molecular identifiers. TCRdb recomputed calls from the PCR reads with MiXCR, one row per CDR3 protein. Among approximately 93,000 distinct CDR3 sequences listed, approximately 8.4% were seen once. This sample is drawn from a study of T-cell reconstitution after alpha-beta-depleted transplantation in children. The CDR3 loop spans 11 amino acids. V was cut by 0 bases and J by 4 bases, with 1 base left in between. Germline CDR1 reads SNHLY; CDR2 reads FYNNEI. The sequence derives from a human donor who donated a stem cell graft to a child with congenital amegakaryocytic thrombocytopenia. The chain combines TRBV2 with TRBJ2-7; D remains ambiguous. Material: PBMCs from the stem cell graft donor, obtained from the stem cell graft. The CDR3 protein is CASSEAYEQYF. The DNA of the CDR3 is TGTGCCAGCAGTGAAGCATACGAGCAGTACTTC.